The rows below give T cell receptor beta chains drawn from one sample of a study of technical replicates of blood from several donors. The data were produced by immunoSEQ multiplex PCR, yet TCRdb's version contains in-frame clones alone and is incomplete. The sample includes about 69,000 clones, around nine tenths of them seen just once. Input material: PBMCs. Receptors were obtained from a human donor in good health. Some clones in this sample may be carry-over from other donors' samples. CDR3s include the opening cysteine and the closing phenylalanine or tryptophan. Fields, in order: V gene, clone size, J gene, D gene, CDR3 protein, CDR3 DNA. D genes are given only for firm matches. Rows may omit the clone size; those that give it use once, few, many or a size class.

v_gene: TRBV7-8; abundance: -; j_gene: TRBJ1-4; d_gene: TRBD1; CDR3aa: CASSIGQGNFNEKLFF; CDR3nt: TGTGCCAGCAGCATAGGACAGGGAAACTTTAATGAAAAACTGTTTTTT
v_gene: TRBV15; abundance: -; j_gene: TRBJ2-6; d_gene: -; CDR3aa: CATSRDFGDTGANVLTF; CDR3nt: TGTGCCACCAGCAGAGATTTCGGGGACACTGGGGCCAACGTCCTGACTTTC
v_gene: TRBV2; abundance: -; j_gene: TRBJ1-6; d_gene: -; CDR3aa: CASTHTRQSSYNSPLHF; CDR3nt: TGTGCCAGCACACATACTCGACAAAGCTCCTATAATTCACCCCTCCACTTT
v_gene: TRBV5-1; abundance: once; j_gene: TRBJ2-1; d_gene: TRBD1; CDR3aa: CASSWDSGNEQFF; CDR3nt: TGCGCCAGCAGTTGGGACAGTGGTAATGAGCAGTTCTTC
v_gene: TRBV7-2; abundance: -; j_gene: TRBJ1-2; d_gene: -; CDR3aa: CASSFRAMGGSGYTF; CDR3nt: TGTGCCAGCAGCTTCAGGGCCATGGGGGGGAGTGGCTACACCTTC
v_gene: TRBV29-1; abundance: once; j_gene: TRBJ2-7; d_gene: TRBD2; CDR3aa: CSVGSGSWFDEQYF; CDR3nt: TGCAGCGTTGGAAGCGGGAGTTGGTTCGACGAGCAGTACTTC
v_gene: TRBV6-4; abundance: -; j_gene: TRBJ1-1; d_gene: TRBD1; CDR3aa: CASRGQGREAFF; CDR3nt: TGTGCCAGCAGGGGACAGGGTCGAGAAGCTTTCTTT
v_gene: TRBV18; abundance: -; j_gene: TRBJ2-1; d_gene: -; CDR3aa: CASTLVDEQFF; CDR3nt: TGTGCCAGCACTCTGGTAGATGAGCAGTTCTTC
v_gene: TRBV2; abundance: -; j_gene: TRBJ1-1; d_gene: -; CDR3aa: CASSEATRGGTEAFF; CDR3nt: TGTGCCAGCAGTGAAGCGACGAGGGGAGGAACTGAAGCTTTCTTT
v_gene: TRBV7-6; abundance: -; j_gene: TRBJ2-7; d_gene: TRBD1; CDR3aa: CASSTGQGSPSYEQYF; CDR3nt: TGTGCCAGCAGCACCGGACAGGGCTCCCCCTCCTACGAGCAGTACTTC
v_gene: TRBV5-6; abundance: -; j_gene: TRBJ2-7; d_gene: -; CDR3aa: CASSLRDPSSEQYF; CDR3nt: TGTGCCAGCAGCTTGCGGGATCCCTCCTCCGAGCAGTACTTC
v_gene: TRBV7-9; abundance: few; j_gene: TRBJ1-1; d_gene: TRBD1; CDR3aa: CASSFVAGGGAEAFF; CDR3nt: TGTGCCAGCAGTTTCGTCGCAGGGGGAGGCGCTGAAGCTTTCTTT
v_gene: TRBV28; abundance: -; j_gene: TRBJ2-1; d_gene: TRBD2; CDR3aa: CASSTLPGLAGYDMYNEQFF; CDR3nt: TGTGCCAGCAGCACTCTACCGGGACTAGCGGGATACGATATGTACAATGAGCAGTTCTTC
v_gene: TRBV7-2; abundance: -; j_gene: TRBJ2-2; d_gene: -; CDR3aa: CASSTLINTGELFF; CDR3nt: TGTGCCAGCAGCACCCTAATTAACACCGGGGAGCTGTTTTTT
v_gene: TRBV6-5; abundance: -; j_gene: TRBJ2-5; d_gene: TRBD2; CDR3aa: CASSFSGAPGTQYF; CDR3nt: TGTGCCAGCAGTTTTAGCGGGGCCCCGGGGACCCAGTACTTC
v_gene: TRBV7-9; abundance: once; j_gene: TRBJ1-2; d_gene: TRBD1; CDR3aa: CASSLGTGDNYGYTF; CDR3nt: TGTGCCAGCAGCTTAGGGACAGGGGATAACTATGGCTACACCTTC
v_gene: TRBV7-2; abundance: once; j_gene: TRBJ1-3; d_gene: -; CDR3aa: CASSRDRSSGNTIYF; CDR3nt: TGTGCCAGCAGCCGAGACAGGAGCTCTGGAAACACCATATATTTT
v_gene: TRBV2; abundance: -; j_gene: TRBJ2-3; d_gene: -; CDR3aa: CASRRMADTQYF; CDR3nt: TGTGCCAGCAGGCGGATGGCAGATACGCAGTATTTT
v_gene: TRBV11-2; abundance: -; j_gene: TRBJ2-7; d_gene: TRBD2; CDR3aa: CASRVGGGAAYEQYF; CDR3nt: TGTGCCAGCAGAGTAGGCGGGGGGGCGGCCTACGAGCAGTACTTC
v_gene: TRBV13; abundance: -; j_gene: TRBJ1-2; d_gene: -; CDR3aa: CASSLLTGSVGYTF; CDR3nt: TGTGCCAGCAGCTTGCTGACGGGGAGTGTTGGCTACACCTTC
v_gene: TRBV2; abundance: -; j_gene: TRBJ1-5; d_gene: -; CDR3aa: CASSVGQSGNQPQHF; CDR3nt: TGTGCCAGCAGCGTAGGACAGTCCGGCAATCAGCCCCAGCATTTT
v_gene: TRBV18; abundance: -; j_gene: TRBJ1-1; d_gene: -; CDR3aa: CASSLQGFRNTEAFF; CDR3nt: TGTGCCAGCTCACTACAGGGATTCAGAAACACTGAAGCTTTCTTT
v_gene: TRBV30; abundance: -; j_gene: TRBJ1-4; d_gene: -; CDR3aa: CAWRPEVEKLFF; CDR3nt: TGTGCCTGGAGACCAGAGGTAGAAAAACTGTTTTTT
v_gene: TRBV14; abundance: -; j_gene: TRBJ1-5; d_gene: -; CDR3aa: CASSLGQYQPQHF; CDR3nt: TGTGCCAGCAGCCTAGGACAGTATCAGCCCCAGCATTTT
v_gene: TRBV30; abundance: -; j_gene: TRBJ2-1; d_gene: TRBD2; CDR3aa: CARDSGLAGSNEQFF; CDR3nt: TGTGCCCGAGATTCGGGACTAGCGGGCTCTAATGAGCAGTTCTTC
v_gene: TRBV7-2; abundance: -; j_gene: TRBJ2-7; d_gene: TRBD2; CDR3aa: CASRRTSRTYEQYF; CDR3nt: TGTGCCAGCAGACGGACTAGCAGGACCTACGAGCAGTACTTC
v_gene: TRBV4-3; abundance: -; j_gene: TRBJ1-2; d_gene: -; CDR3aa: CASSQRQAQYGYTF; CDR3nt: TGCGCCAGCAGCCAGCGACAGGCCCAATATGGCTACACCTTC
v_gene: TRBV7-2; abundance: -; j_gene: TRBJ2-1; d_gene: TRBD2; CDR3aa: CASSLYPSGYNEQFF; CDR3nt: TGTGCCAGCAGCTTGTACCCTAGCGGATACAATGAGCAGTTCTTC
v_gene: TRBV18; abundance: -; j_gene: TRBJ2-3; d_gene: TRBD2; CDR3aa: CASSPTSGSTDTQYF; CDR3nt: TGTGCCAGCTCACCGACTAGCGGGAGCACAGATACGCAGTATTTT
v_gene: TRBV5-1; abundance: -; j_gene: TRBJ1-6; d_gene: -; CDR3aa: CASSEEVNSPLHF; CDR3nt: TGCGCCAGCAGCGAGGAGGTTAATTCACCCCTCCACTTT
v_gene: TRBV7-3; abundance: -; j_gene: TRBJ2-1; d_gene: -; CDR3aa: CASRGGNEQFF; CDR3nt: TGTGCCAGCAGGGGGGGCAATGAGCAGTTCTTC
v_gene: TRBV6-5; abundance: -; j_gene: TRBJ2-7; d_gene: -; CDR3aa: CASSYSKGGASYEQYF; CDR3nt: TGTGCCAGCAGTTACTCGAAAGGGGGGGCCTCCTACGAGCAGTACTTC
v_gene: TRBV6-6; abundance: -; j_gene: TRBJ1-2; d_gene: TRBD1; CDR3aa: CASSPTGAAGYGYTF; CDR3nt: TGTGCCAGCAGTCCAACAGGGGCGGCGGGCTATGGCTACACCTTC
v_gene: TRBV27; abundance: -; j_gene: TRBJ2-7; d_gene: -; CDR3aa: CASSLGLAYEQYF; CDR3nt: TGTGCCAGCAGTTTAGGGCTTGCGTACGAGCAGTACTTC
v_gene: TRBV4-3; abundance: -; j_gene: TRBJ2-7; d_gene: TRBD1; CDR3aa: CASSPGQGLGEQYF; CDR3nt: TGCGCCAGCAGCCCGGGACAGGGTTTGGGGGAGCAGTACTTC
v_gene: TRBV6-6; abundance: -; j_gene: TRBJ1-2; d_gene: -; CDR3aa: CASSFMGGHGYTF; CDR3nt: TGTGCCAGCAGTTTCATGGGAGGTCATGGCTACACCTTC
v_gene: TRBV6-1; abundance: few; j_gene: TRBJ2-7; d_gene: -; CDR3aa: CASGAGIWEQYF; CDR3nt: TGTGCCAGCGGAGCAGGGATTTGGGAGCAGTACTTC
v_gene: TRBV11-2; abundance: -; j_gene: TRBJ2-1; d_gene: -; CDR3aa: CASSWVGDLSEQFF; CDR3nt: TGTGCCAGCAGCTGGGTGGGCGACCTAAGTGAGCAGTTCTTC
v_gene: TRBV7-3; abundance: -; j_gene: TRBJ2-3; d_gene: TRBD2; CDR3aa: CASSLSGTSLDTQYF; CDR3nt: TGTGCCAGCAGCTTATCCGGGACTAGCTTGGATACGCAGTATTTT
v_gene: TRBV21-1; abundance: -; j_gene: TRBJ1-3; d_gene: -; CDR3aa: CASSTPLQGGTGNTIYF; CDR3nt: TGTGCCAGCAGCACGCCGTTACAGGGGGGGACTGGAAACACCATATATTTT
v_gene: TRBV28; abundance: -; j_gene: TRBJ2-7; d_gene: -; CDR3aa: CASSSWLAPHEQYF; CDR3nt: TGTGCCAGCAGTTCCTGGTTGGCCCCCCACGAGCAGTACTTC
v_gene: TRBV11-1; abundance: -; j_gene: TRBJ1-1; d_gene: TRBD1; CDR3aa: CASSPDRVEAFF; CDR3nt: TGTGCCAGCAGCCCCGACAGGGTGGAAGCTTTCTTT
v_gene: TRBV7-9; abundance: -; j_gene: TRBJ2-2; d_gene: -; CDR3aa: CASSRQATNTGELFF; CDR3nt: TGTGCCAGCAGCAGACAGGCAACGAACACCGGGGAGCTGTTTTTT
v_gene: TRBV7-2; abundance: -; j_gene: TRBJ2-1; d_gene: -; CDR3aa: CASSYGGAPYNEQFF; CDR3nt: TGTGCCAGCAGCTACGGAGGGGCCCCCTACAATGAGCAGTTCTTC
v_gene: TRBV30; abundance: once; j_gene: TRBJ1-3; d_gene: TRBD1; CDR3aa: CAWTGTASGNTIYF; CDR3nt: TGTGCCTGGACCGGGACAGCCTCTGGAAACACCATATATTTT
v_gene: TRBV18; abundance: -; j_gene: TRBJ2-5; d_gene: -; CDR3aa: CASSPSRLPGTQYF; CDR3nt: TGTGCCAGCTCACCAAGTAGACTCCCGGGGACCCAGTACTTC
v_gene: TRBV4-3; abundance: -; j_gene: TRBJ2-4; d_gene: -; CDR3aa: CASSQVKQVLGQNIQYF; CDR3nt: TGCGCCAGCAGCCAAGTGAAACAGGTCCTCGGCCAAAACATTCAGTACTTC
v_gene: TRBV28; abundance: -; j_gene: TRBJ2-7; d_gene: -; CDR3aa: CASSLRVRGIPFENEQYF; CDR3nt: TGTGCCAGCAGTTTGAGAGTCAGGGGAATTCCCTTTGAGAACGAGCAGTACTTC
v_gene: TRBV5-4; abundance: -; j_gene: TRBJ2-3; d_gene: -; CDR3aa: CASSLRRDWLADTQYF; CDR3nt: TGTGCCAGCAGCTTGCGACGGGATTGGTTGGCAGATACGCAGTATTTT